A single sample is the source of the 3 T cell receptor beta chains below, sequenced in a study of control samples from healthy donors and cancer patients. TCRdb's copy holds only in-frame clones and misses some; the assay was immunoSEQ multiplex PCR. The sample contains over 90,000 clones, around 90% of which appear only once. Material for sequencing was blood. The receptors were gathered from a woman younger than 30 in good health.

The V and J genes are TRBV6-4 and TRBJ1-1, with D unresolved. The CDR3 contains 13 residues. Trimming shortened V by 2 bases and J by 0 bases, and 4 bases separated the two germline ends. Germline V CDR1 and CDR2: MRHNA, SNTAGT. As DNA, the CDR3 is TGTGCCAGCAGTGACAGAGTGAACACTGAAGCTTTCTTT. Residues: CASSDRVNTEAFF.

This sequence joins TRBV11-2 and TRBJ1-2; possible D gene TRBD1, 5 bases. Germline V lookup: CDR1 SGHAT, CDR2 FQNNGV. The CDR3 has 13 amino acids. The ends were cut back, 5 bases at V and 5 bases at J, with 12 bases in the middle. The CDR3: CASSPWDGYGYTF. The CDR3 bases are TGTGCCAGCAGCCCTTGGGACGGTTATGGCTACACCTTC.

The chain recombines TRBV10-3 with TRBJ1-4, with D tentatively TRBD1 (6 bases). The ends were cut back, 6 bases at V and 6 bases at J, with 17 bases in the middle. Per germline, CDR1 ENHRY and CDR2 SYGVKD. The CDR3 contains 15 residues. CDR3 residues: CAISDRGQRDEKLFF. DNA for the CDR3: TGTGCCATCAGCGACCGGGGGCAGAGGGATGAAAAACTGTTTTTT.